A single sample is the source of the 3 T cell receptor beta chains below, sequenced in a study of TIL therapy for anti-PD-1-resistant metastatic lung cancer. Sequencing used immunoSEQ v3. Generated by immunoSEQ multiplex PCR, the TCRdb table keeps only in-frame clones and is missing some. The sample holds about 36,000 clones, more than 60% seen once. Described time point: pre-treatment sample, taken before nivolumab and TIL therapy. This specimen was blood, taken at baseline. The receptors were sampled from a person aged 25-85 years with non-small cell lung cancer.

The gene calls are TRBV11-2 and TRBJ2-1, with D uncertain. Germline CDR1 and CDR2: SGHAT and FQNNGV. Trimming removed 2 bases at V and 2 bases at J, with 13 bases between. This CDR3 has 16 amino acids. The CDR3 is CASSLYSGGAYNEQFF. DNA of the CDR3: TGTGCCAGCAGCTTATATAGTGGCGGAGCCTACAATGAGCAGTTCTTC.

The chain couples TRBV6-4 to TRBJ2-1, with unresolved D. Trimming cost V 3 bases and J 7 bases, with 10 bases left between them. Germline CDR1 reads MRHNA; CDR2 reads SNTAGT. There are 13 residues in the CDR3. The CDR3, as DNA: TGTGCCAGCAGTGAGGGCTTACTAAATGAGCAGTTCTTC. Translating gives CASSEGLLNEQFF.

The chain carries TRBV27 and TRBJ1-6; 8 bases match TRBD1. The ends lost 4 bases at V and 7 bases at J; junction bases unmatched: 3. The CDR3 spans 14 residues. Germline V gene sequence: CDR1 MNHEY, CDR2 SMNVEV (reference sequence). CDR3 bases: TGTGCCAGCAGTTCGACAGGGGTGAATTCACCCCTCCACTTT. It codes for CASSSTGVNSPLHF.